A selection of T cell receptor beta chains follows, all from one sample in a study of CXCR3-negative and CXCR3-positive naive CD8 T cells. TCRdb derives one entry per CDR3 protein from the 5' RACE reads, leaving out DNA. This listing includes around 41,000 distinct CDR3 sequences. The specimen was memory CD8+ T cells from blood. Every receptor here comes from a human donor in good health. Some clones in this sample may be carry-over from other donors' samples. The CDR3 runs from the conserved cysteine through the conserved F or W. Clone sizes are given selectively: once, few, many, or a class where the clone is expanded.

size | J | V | CDR3
- | TRBJ2-1 | TRBV27 | CASSFFGGSYNEQFF
- | TRBJ2-2 | TRBV29-1 | CSVVLAGGPGTGELFF
- | TRBJ1-4 | TRBV7-6 | CASSLPDEKLFF
- | TRBJ1-1 | TRBV29-1 | CFVRTENTEAFF
- | TRBJ2-2 | TRBV29-1 | CSVVDTSGSNTGELFF
- | TRBJ2-7 | TRBV4-2 | CASSQDRGGGSYEQYF
- | TRBJ1-5 | TRBV4-3 | CASSQDRGGGQPQHF
- | TRBJ2-3 | TRBV20-1 | CSARDGERESTDTQYF
- | TRBJ2-7 | TRBV28 | CASSLWGQGNSYEQYF
- | TRBJ2-5 | TRBV28 | CASSSLTSSGGGETQYF
- | TRBJ2-2 | TRBV4-2 | CASSQDMRGGSGELFF
- | TRBJ2-7 | TRBV7-3 | CASSPAAGAFIMEQYF
- | TRBJ1-3 | TRBV10-3 | CAISTDRAAGNTIYF
- | TRBJ2-5 | TRBV6-5 | CAAQGLGRQETQYF
- | TRBJ2-1 | TRBV20-1 | CSARVLLGSTGRINDEQFF
- | TRBJ2-1 | TRBV6-4 | CASSEEGGQVNEQFF
- | TRBJ2-2 | TRBV5-5 | CASSLDGTLPATGELFF
- | TRBJ2-7 | TRBV7-9 | CASSFRGTSYEQYF
- | TRBJ2-3 | TRBV15 | CATSRAQEGTDTQYF
- | TRBJ1-1 | TRBV15 | CATSRADDRTEAFF
- | TRBJ2-6 | TRBV4-3 | CASSQERSGANVLTF
- | TRBJ1-2 | TRBV28 | CASSPPVRGQDGYTF
- | TRBJ1-5 | TRBV9 | CASSPTSGGNQPQHF
- | TRBJ2-7 | TRBV12-3/TRBV12-4 | CASSFSGGGHEQYF
- | TRBJ2-2 | TRBV29-1 | CSVVRGNTGELFF
- | TRBJ2-5 | TRBV27 | CASSWEAGPMETQYF
- | TRBJ1-1 | TRBV29-1 | CSVEDSTGVGYRDTEAFF
- | TRBJ2-1 | TRBV5-1 | CASSFEWNEQFF
- | TRBJ2-5 | TRBV9 | CASSVAVDWETQYF
- | TRBJ2-7 | TRBV27 | CASRGLTGSYEQYF
- | TRBJ2-3 | TRBV29-1 | CSVEDWLGPHTDTQYF
- | TRBJ1-1 | TRBV11-2 | CASSSYAEAFF
- | TRBJ1-6 | TRBV20-1 | CSARDRGSGSPLHF
- | TRBJ2-7 | TRBV5-1 | CASSLAVDGAYEQYF
- | TRBJ1-1 | TRBV7-2 | CASSLPTGEAFF
- | TRBJ1-5 | TRBV6-2/TRBV6-3 | CASGNRNQPQHF
- | TRBJ2-1 | TRBV13 | CASCRGANEQFF
- | TRBJ2-1 | TRBV7-9 | CASSPVAGGEQFF
- | TRBJ2-1 | TRBV5-5 | CASSVDTAYNEQFF
- | TRBJ2-3 | TRBV7-2 | CASSRPVAGDTDTQYF
- | TRBJ2-7 | TRBV20-1 | CSASSLESYEQYF
- | TRBJ1-2 | TRBV7-9 | CASPNSRGGYGYTF
medium-sized | TRBJ1-1 | TRBV7-2 | CASSLDGAQITEAFF
- | TRBJ2-1 | TRBV6-1 | CASSEVAGGSDEQFF
- | TRBJ1-1 | TRBV9 | CASSEQPITNTEAFF
- | TRBJ2-1 | TRBV28 | CASRQEVGYDEQFF
- | TRBJ2-3 | TRBV12-3/TRBV12-4 | CASSPPHRDTQYF
- | TRBJ2-1 | TRBV29-1 | CSVAGTSGTNEQFF
- | TRBJ2-3 | TRBV25-1 | CASRKDLYTDTQYF
- | TRBJ2-2 | TRBV3-1 | CASSQGGGRVIPGELFF
- | TRBJ2-7 | TRBV29-1 | CSALTGAGEQYF
- | TRBJ1-1 | TRBV28 | CASSERVGALDAFF
- | TRBJ1-6 | TRBV20-1 | CSASPTGGYSPLHF
- | TRBJ2-7 | TRBV7-9 | CASSPKKGLAGYEQYF